The entry below gives a single T cell receptor beta chain sequence along with its context. The antigen remains undetermined. Genomic DNA of each subset was evenly split across several immunoSEQ plates. Sequencing used immunoSEQ multiplex PCR; TCRdb keeps in-frame clones, though not all of them. The sample has some 2.1 million clones; about 94% are singletons. The data derive from a study of shared clonotypes between healthy human individuals. This CDR3 is 14 amino acids long. The V and J ends lost 1 base and 9 bases respectively, with 13 bases between them. From germline, CDR1 is LNHDA and CDR2 SQIVND (reference sequence). Regarding the study as a whole: Of the naive CD4 clonotypes, roughly 5.5% were shared across several donors.

CD45RO negativity and positive selection for CCR7 defined naive CD8 cells, a population that excluded terminally differentiated effector memory CD45RA+ cells. Every donor was a Caucasian adult from Nashville, Tennessee. The clonotype comes from a man younger than 35 in good health. Some clones in this sample may be carry-over from other donors' samples. Sequenced: naive CD8+ T cells from PBMCs. The chain recombines TRBV19 with TRBJ2-1; tentatively, D is TRBD2 (5 bases). The CDR3 region has the DNA TGTGCCAGTAGTATAGCCCTCTGGACTGGTGAGCAGTTCTTC. The encoded protein is CASSIALWTGEQFF.